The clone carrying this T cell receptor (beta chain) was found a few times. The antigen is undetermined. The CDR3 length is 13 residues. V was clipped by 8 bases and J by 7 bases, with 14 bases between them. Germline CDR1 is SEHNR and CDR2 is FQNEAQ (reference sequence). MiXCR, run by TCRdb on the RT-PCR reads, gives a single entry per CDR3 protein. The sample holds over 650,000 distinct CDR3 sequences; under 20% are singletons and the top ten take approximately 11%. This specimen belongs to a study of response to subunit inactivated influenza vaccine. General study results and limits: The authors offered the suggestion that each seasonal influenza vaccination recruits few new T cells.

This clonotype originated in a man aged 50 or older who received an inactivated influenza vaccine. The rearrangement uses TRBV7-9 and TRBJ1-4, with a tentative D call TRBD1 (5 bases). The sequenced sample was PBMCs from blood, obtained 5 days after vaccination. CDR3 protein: CASRAGPTEKLFF. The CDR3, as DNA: TGTGCCAGCCGGGCAGGGCCTACTGAAAAACTGTTTTTT.